Below, 21 T cell receptor beta chains from the same sample are listed, as sequenced in a study of blood T cells in healthy people across ages (dated by TCRdb to about 2015). Receptors were amplified or captured by 5' RACE. Sequencing relied on an Illumina HiSeq 2500. A second PCR of roughly 7 to 12 cycles was run with a J-beta primer mix and a sample-barcoded 5' primer. The public sequencing data were trimmed at Q25 with fastp and processed into clonotypes with MiXCR by TCRdb, which kept only in-frame beta chains. Entries that share a CDR3 protein sequence are merged under the most common genes and DNA. This sample is represented by approximately 900,000 distinct CDR3 sequences; almost 30% of them were singletons. The ten largest clones take up about a tenth of the sample. This sample was also put to use in a study of T cells of mothers and their children.

Sequenced input: blood. These receptors all come from a woman aged 40 to 50 in good health.

The table lists this clonotype with many counts. The CDR3: CASSSTPGYSSYNEQFF. For the CDR3, the DNA is TGCGCCAGCAGCTCTACTCCGGGGTACAGCTCCTACAATGAGCAGTTCTTC. This chain connects TRBV5-1 to TRBJ2-1; a weak D match, TRBD2 (5 bases). Germline CDR1 and CDR2: SGHRS and YFSETQ. The V gene lost 3 bases and the J gene lost 0 bases, with 16 bases spanning the gap. This CDR3 contains 17 residues. Based on the CDR3 plus reference TRBV5-1 and TRBJ2-1, the full variable domain is KAGVTQTPRYLIKTRGQQVTLSCSPISGHRSVSWYQQTPGQGLQFLFEYFSETQRNKGNFPGRFSGRQFSNSRSEMNVSTLELGDSALYLCASSSTPGYSSYNEQFFGPGTRLTVL.

The V call is TRBV29-1, the J call TRBJ1-2; weak D call: TRBD1 (6 bases). The germline CDR1 and CDR2 sequences are SQVTM and ANQGSEA. V was shortened by 6 bases and J by 7 bases, with 21 bases between the two germline ends. This CDR3 contains 14 residues. CDR3 in DNA: TGCAGCGTGGACCCCAGGGGAAGGGGGTTTGGCTACACCTTC. The encoded protein is CSVDPRGRGFGYTF.

This clonotype appeared once. The CDR3 region is CASSLGTGTYSPLHF. CDR3 sequence (DNA): TGTGCCAGCAGCTTAGGGACAGGGACGTATTCACCCCTCCACTTT. This chain uses TRBV7-3 with TRBJ1-6; 9 positions agree with TRBD1. J lost 8 bases, V lost 2 bases, and 4 bases had no gene match. Germline lookup yields CDR1 SGHTA and CDR2 FQGTGA. CDR3 length: 15 residues.

This clonotype was found a few times. The CDR3 coding sequence is TGTGCCAGCAGCCCGCTAGGGACACGGAATAGGAGTAACTATGGCTACACCTTC. Protein sequence: CASSPLGTRNRSNYGYTF. The rearrangement uses TRBV7-3 and TRBJ1-2; tentatively, D is TRBD1 (6 bases). Germline loops: CDR1 SGHTA, CDR2 FQGTGA. V shed 5 bases and J shed 1 base, with 23 bases lying between them. The CDR3 runs 18 residues.

The chain is built from TRBV7-2 and TRBJ2-4; 9 bases are a match to TRBD2. With the DNA end fitting TRBJ2-5 better, the J assignment may be wrong. Germline lookup yields CDR1 SGHTA and CDR2 FQGNSA. The CDR3 is 18 amino acids. The CDR3 sequence is CTSSLVPLSGGFKETQYF. The DNA of the CDR3 is TGTACCAGCAGCCTAGTCCCATTGAGCGGGGGGTTTAAGGAGACCCAGTACTTC.

The table lists this clonotype with many counts. The J gene is TRBJ2-5, the V gene TRBV20-1; 7 positions agree with TRBD1. V trimming: 3 bases; J trimming: 2 bases; junction bases outside the gene matches: 9. The CDR3 covers 15 residues. In germline, CDR1 is DFQATT, CDR2 SNEGSKA (reference sequence). The CDR3 loop is CSASWRTGSQETQYF. CDR3 bases: TGCAGTGCTAGTTGGAGGACAGGCTCACAAGAGACCCAGTACTTC.

This clonotype was recorded at least ten times. The rearrangement uses TRBV6-2 or TRBV6-3 and TRBJ2-7; D is unresolved. The V and J ends lost 7 bases and 0 bases respectively, with 13 bases between them. Germline CDR1 is MNHEY and CDR2 is SVGEGT. The CDR3 extends over 14 amino acids. CDR3 DNA: TGTGCCAGCACCTTTGCACTCAACTCCTACGAGCAGTACTTC. It specifies CASTFALNSYEQYF.

This clonotype was found a few times. This chain connects TRBV20-1 to TRBJ1-1; D gene uncertain. V lost 4 bases and J lost 4, with 13 bases in between. This CDR3 is 13 amino acids long. Germline CDR1 reads DFQATT; CDR2 reads SNEGSKA (reference sequence). The DNA of the CDR3 is TGCAGTGCTAATCGACGGTCAAGCACTGAAGCTTTCTTT. Translating it yields CSANRRSSTEAFF.

In DNA form, the CDR3 reads TGTGCCTGGAGTATTCGAGGAGTTGCGACCCAGTACTTC. It specifies CAWSIRGVATQYF. The chain couples TRBV30 to TRBJ2-5; D is unresolved. Germline lookup yields CDR1 GTSNPN and CDR2 SVGIG (reference sequence). The CDR3 length is 13 residues. V lost 2 bases, J lost 7 bases, and 14 bases lay in between.

As for this clonotype: Mismatch with germline at one junction end may stem from a read error. This chain joins TRBV3-1 and TRBJ2-5; D possibly corresponds to TRBD1 (5 bases). With the DNA end fitting TRBJ2-7 better, the J assignment may be wrong. The germline CDR1 and CDR2 sequences are LGHDT and YNNKEL (reference sequence). This CDR3 is built from 13 residues. The CDR3 loop reads CAGSPGPYYEQYF. The CDR3 DNA follows: TGTGCCGGCAGCCCAGGGCCTTACTACGAGCAGTACTTC.

In this sample, this clonotype turned up many times. This chain links TRBV27 with TRBJ2-1, with TRBD2 as a possible D gene (6 bases). Germline lookup yields CDR1 MNHEY and CDR2 SMNVEV (reference sequence). The CDR3 extends over 13 amino acids. Trimming pared 6 bases from V and 9 bases from J, leaving 15 bases between. Written as DNA, the CDR3 is TGTGCCAGCAGCCGGTTGGGGCGGGGTGAGCAGTTCTTC. It translates to CASSRLGRGEQFF.

This clonotype was detected only a few times. The junction differs from germline at one of its ends, possibly a read error. The chain recombines TRBV6-6 with TRBJ2-3, with a tentative D call TRBD1 (6 bases). The CDR3 length is 13 residues. Germline-derived CDR1 and CDR2 are MNHNY and SVGAGI (reference sequence). DNA for the CDR3: TGTGTCAGCAGTTCAGGGGTGCCAGATACGCAGTATTTT. This encodes CVSSSGVPDTQYF.

This clonotype appeared many times. The rearrangement uses TRBV4-1 and TRBJ2-1; D may be TRBD1 or TRBD2 (6 bases each). This CDR3 has 17 residues. V was trimmed by 0 bases and J by 6 bases, leaving 18 bases between them. The germline V gene encodes CDR1 MGHRA and CDR2 YSYEKL. In nucleotides, the CDR3 is TGCGCCAGCAGCCAAGATCAGGTAGGGGGGCGCGGCAATGAGCAGTTCTTC. Protein product: CASSQDQVGGRGNEQFF.

The rearrangement joins TRBV7-9 to TRBJ2-2; D call uncertain. CDR3 size: 17 residues. CDR1 and CDR2 (germline): SEHNR, FQNEAQ (reference sequence). Trimming cost V 1 base and J 5 bases, with 17 bases left between them. CDR3 nucleotides: TGTGCCAGCAGCTTAGGGTACCAGGATGTCCTAACCGGGGAGCTGTTTTTT. Its protein is CASSLGYQDVLTGELFF.

At least ten counts were recorded for this clonotype. The rearrangement joins TRBV28 to TRBJ2-7; D possibly corresponds to TRBD2 (5 bases). Germline CDR1 and CDR2: MDHEN and SYDVKM. The length of the CDR3 is 14 residues. V lost 3 bases and J lost 0, with 9 bases in between. CDR3 residues: CASSFRGSSYEQYF. The CDR3 region has the DNA TGTGCCAGCAGTTTTAGAGGGAGCTCCTACGAGCAGTACTTC. The entire variable domain, with the rest obtained from reference TRBV28 and TRBJ2-7, is as follows: DVKVTQSSRYLVKRTGEKVFLECVQDMDHENMFWYRQDPGLGLRLIYFSYDVKMKEKGDIPEGYSVSREKKERFSLILESASTNQTSMYLCASSFRGSSYEQYFGPGTRLTVT.

This clonotype has ten or more counts. The CDR3 DNA sequence: TGTGCCAGCAGCCATTCTGGACGGTACGAGCAGTACTTC. Translated: CASSHSGRYEQYF. The chain recombines TRBV3-1 with TRBJ2-7, with D hard to call. The CDR3 contains 13 residues. CDR1 LGHDT and CDR2 YNNKEL come from the germline V gene (reference sequence). Trimming took off 3 bases at V and 4 bases at J, with 10 bases between the two ends.

This clonotype was recorded a few times. One end of the junction is discordant with germline, which a read error may explain. The chain couples TRBV11-3 to TRBJ2-2; 11 bases are a match to TRBD2. Germline loops: CDR1 SGHNT, CDR2 YENEEA. The CDR3 has 18 residues. The CDR3 DNA sequence: TGTGCCAGCAGCTTAGACCCGGGACTAGCGGCAAACACCGAGGAGCTGTTTTTT. It encodes CASSLDPGLAANTEELFF.

V usage is TRBV27 and J usage is TRBJ2-7, with TRBD2 identical over 7 bases. The CDR3 is made up of 14 amino acids. The V and J ends lost 6 bases and 7 bases, in that order; junction bases with no gene match: 12. Germline V gives CDR1 MNHEY, CDR2 SMNVEV (reference sequence). CDR3 nucleotides: TGTGCCAGCAGCCCTTGGGGGGGAGTGATAGAGCAGTACTTC. Protein sequence: CASSPWGGVIEQYF.

The J gene is TRBJ2-2, the V gene TRBV3-1, with 7 bases that match TRBD1. The CDR3 totals 14 residues. Germline CDR1 and CDR2: LGHDT and YNNKEL (reference sequence). Trimming cost V 4 bases and J 8 bases; bases outside gene matches: 7. The CDR3 bases are TGTGCCAGCAGCCGACCGACAGGGCCGGGGGAGCTGTTTTTT. This codes for CASSRPTGPGELFF.

V gene TRBV12-3 or TRBV12-4 combines with J gene TRBJ1-1; TRBD1 is a possible D gene (6 bases). Trimming took off 7 bases at V and 3 bases at J, with 15 bases between the two ends. The CDR3 has 14 residues. CDR3 sequence: CASTQGQTYTEAFF. The CDR3 DNA sequence: TGTGCCAGCACCCAGGGACAAACGTACACTGAAGCTTTCTTT.

In this sample, this clonotype turned up a few times. This may come from a read error, since a much larger clone is one base off. The chain has TRBV29-1 and TRBJ2-5, with D perhaps TRBD1 (5 bases). The last part of the DNA fits TRBJ2-7 better; the J call may be wrong. The germline V gene encodes CDR1 SQVTM and CDR2 ANQGSEA. The CDR3 is made up of 13 amino acids. The CDR3 nucleotides read TGCGGCGTTGGTCAGGGATCTATCTACGAGCAGTACTTC. It codes for CGVGQGSIYEQYF.